This T cell receptor (beta chain) was recovered during a study of T cells in localized non-small cell lung cancer. As for this clone: The antigen remains unidentified.

Profiling relied on immunoSEQ multiplex PCR, and the TCRdb table lists in-frame clones only, not all of them. The sample shows under 70,000 clones, 86% of them seen only once. Findings and caveats of the study: There was higher T cell clonality in uninvolved adjacent lung than in tumor, and it was highest there. Appearances in adjacent lung were noted for a median approximately 58 of the top 100 tumor clones. Longer overall survival was seen with higher T cell density measured in blood. Sequencing involved a lone tumor region, leaving heterogeneity possible.

Deletions cut 0 bases from V and 10 bases from J, with 16 bases between. The germline gives CDR1 SGHRS, CDR2 YFSETQ. This CDR3 comprises 14 residues. The specimen comprised peripheral blood, sampled before any cancer treatment. The chain is built from TRBV5-1 and TRBJ1-2; no clear D. The sequence was obtained from a woman aged 35 to 69 with stage I lung adenocarcinoma. The CDR3 DNA sequence: TGCGCCAGCAGCTTGGCCCGGGAACTATCGTACTACACCTTC. This encodes CASSLARELSYYTF.